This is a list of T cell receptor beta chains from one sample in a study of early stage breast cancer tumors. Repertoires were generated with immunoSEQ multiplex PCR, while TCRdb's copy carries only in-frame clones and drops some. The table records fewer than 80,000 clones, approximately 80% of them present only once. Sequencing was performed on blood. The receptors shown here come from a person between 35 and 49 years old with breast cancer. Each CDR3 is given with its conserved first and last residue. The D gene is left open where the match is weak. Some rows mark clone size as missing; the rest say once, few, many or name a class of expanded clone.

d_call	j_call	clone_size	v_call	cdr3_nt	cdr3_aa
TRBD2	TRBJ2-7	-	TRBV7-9	TGTGCCAGCAGTGGGGCGGGAGGGAACTACGAGCAGTACTTC	CASSGAGGNYEQYF
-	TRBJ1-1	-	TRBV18	TGTGCCAGCTCACCACAAAATGCAGGGGAGAACACTGAAGCTTTCTTT	CASSPQNAGENTEAFF
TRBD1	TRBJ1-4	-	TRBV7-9	TGTACCAGCAGCTCACTCGTGACAGGGGCGGATGAAAAACTGTTTTTT	CTSSSLVTGADEKLFF
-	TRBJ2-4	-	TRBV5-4	TGTGCCAGCAGCTCGCTCCAGTTGCTAGCCAAAAACATTCAGTACTTC	CASSSLQLLAKNIQYF
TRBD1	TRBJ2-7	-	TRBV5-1	TGCGCCAGCAGCATCCCGACAGGGGAATGGGACGAGCAGTACTTC	CASSIPTGEWDEQYF
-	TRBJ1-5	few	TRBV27	TGTGCCAGCAGTCTCGACAGGACGGGCAATCAGCCCCAGCATTTT	CASSLDRTGNQPQHF
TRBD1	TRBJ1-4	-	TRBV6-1	TGTGCCAGCAGTGGACAGACAGGGGGCGATGAAAAACTGTTTTTT	CASSGQTGGDEKLFF
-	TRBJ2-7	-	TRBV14	TGTGCCAGCAGCCAAGAGGTCAGGGCGATCTACGAGCAGTACTTC	CASSQEVRAIYEQYF
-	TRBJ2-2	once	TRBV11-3	TGTGCCAGCAGCTCGTATCGGGGAAACACCGGGGAGCTGTTTTTT	CASSSYRGNTGELFF
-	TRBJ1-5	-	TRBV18	TGTGCCAGCTCACCCTCAGGGAATCAGCCCCAGCATTTT	CASSPSGNQPQHF
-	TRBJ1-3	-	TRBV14	TGTGCCAGCAGTAGGTGGAACTCTGGAAACACCATATATTTT	CASSRWNSGNTIYF
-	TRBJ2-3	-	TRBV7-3	TGTGCCAGCAGCCCGGGAGAGAGAAAGTACACAGATACGCAGTATTTT	CASSPGERKYTDTQYF
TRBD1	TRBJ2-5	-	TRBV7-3	TGTGCCAGCAGCTGGGGACAGACTCAAGAGACCCAGTACTTC	CASSWGQTQETQYF
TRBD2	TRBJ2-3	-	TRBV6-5	TGTGCCAGCAGTTACGGGACTAGCGCGATGACAGATACGCAGTATTTT	CASSYGTSAMTDTQYF
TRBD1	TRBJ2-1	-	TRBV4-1	TGCGCCAGCAGCCAAGCAACGGGACAGGGATTAGGTTACAATGAGCAGTTCTTC	CASSQATGQGLGYNEQFF
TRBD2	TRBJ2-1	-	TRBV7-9	TGTGCCAGCAGCGCCGGGACTAGCGGGACAAATGAGCAGTTCTTC	CASSAGTSGTNEQFF
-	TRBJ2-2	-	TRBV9	TGTGCCAGCAGCGGAACGGGTTTGGGGACCACCGGGGAGCTGTTTTTT	CASSGTGLGTTGELFF
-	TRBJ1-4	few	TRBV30	TGTGCCTGGAGTGTACGGCTTAATGAAAAACTGTTTTTT	CAWSVRLNEKLFF
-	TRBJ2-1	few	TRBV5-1	TGCGCCAGCAGCTTGGCGGCCGGGAGCTCCTACAATGAGCAGTTCTTC	CASSLAAGSSYNEQFF
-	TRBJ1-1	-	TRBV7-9	TGTGCCAGCAGCCCCGGCCCCGCCGCGATGAACACTGAAGCTTTCTTT	CASSPGPAAMNTEAFF
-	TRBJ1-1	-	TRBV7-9	TGTGCCAGCAGCGGGAGGGTTCTCAGAGGCACTGAAGCTTTCTTT	CASSGRVLRGTEAFF
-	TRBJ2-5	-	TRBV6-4	TGTGCCAGCAGTGAACTATCAGGGAATCAGGGGACCCAGTACTTC	CASSELSGNQGTQYF
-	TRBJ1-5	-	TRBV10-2	TGCGCCAGCAGTGAGTGGCAGGGTGGAGGGCCCCAGCATTTT	CASSEWQGGGPQHF
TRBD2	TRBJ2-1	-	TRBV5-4	TGTGCCAGCAGCTTCGGTAGCGGGAGCTCCTACAATGAGCAGTTCTTC	CASSFGSGSSYNEQFF
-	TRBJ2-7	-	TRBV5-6	TGTGCCAGCAGATATAACAGGCCGCAATCCTACGAGCAGTACTTC	CASRYNRPQSYEQYF
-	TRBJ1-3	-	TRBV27	TGTGCCAGCCGGAAGGCCGGCTCTGGAAACACCATATATTTT	CASRKAGSGNTIYF
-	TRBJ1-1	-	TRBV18	TGTGCCAGCTCGCCGACCGGAGGCACTGAAGCTTTCTTT	CASSPTGGTEAFF
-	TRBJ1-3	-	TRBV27	TGTGCCAGCAGTTTGGCGGTTGGGGGAAACACCATATATTTT	CASSLAVGGNTIYF
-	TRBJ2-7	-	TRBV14	TGTGCCAGCAGCCAAGCGGGGACGGCCGACGAGCAGTACTTC	CASSQAGTADEQYF
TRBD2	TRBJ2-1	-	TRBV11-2	TGTGCCAGCGCGGGGGGACTAGCGGCAACCTACAATGAGCAGTTCTTC	CASAGGLAATYNEQFF
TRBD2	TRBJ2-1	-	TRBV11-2	TGTGCCAGCAGCCCGACGACTAGCGGTTACAGTGAGCAGTTCTTC	CASSPTTSGYSEQFF
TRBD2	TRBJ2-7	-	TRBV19	TGTGCCAGTAGAAATCTAGCGGGAGGTGGCGAGCAGTACTTC	CASRNLAGGGEQYF
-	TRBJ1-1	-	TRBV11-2	TGTGCCAGCAGCCCTTGGGTCACTGAAGCTTTCTTT	CASSPWVTEAFF
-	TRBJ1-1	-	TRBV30	TGTGCCTTCCTGGACACAAAGGGCACTGAAGCTTTCTTT	CAFLDTKGTEAFF
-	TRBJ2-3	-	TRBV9	TGTGCCAGCAGCGTAGGAGGGGGAAGCACAGATACGCAGTATTTT	CASSVGGGSTDTQYF
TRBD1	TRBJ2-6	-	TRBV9	TGTGCCAGCAGCGTAACAGGGGTTGGGGCCAACGTCCTGACTTTC	CASSVTGVGANVLTF
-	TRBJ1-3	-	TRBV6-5	TGTGCCAGCAGACCCGGACACCAGGCTGGAAACACCATATATTTT	CASRPGHQAGNTIYF
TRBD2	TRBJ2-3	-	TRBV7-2	TGTGCCAGCAGCTTAGAACTAGCGGGGACGCACACAGATACGCAGTATTTT	CASSLELAGTHTDTQYF
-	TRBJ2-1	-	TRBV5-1	TGCGCCAGCAGCTTTACGGACACCGAAGGCTACAATGAGCAGTTCTTC	CASSFTDTEGYNEQFF
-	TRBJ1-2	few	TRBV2	TGTGCCAGCAGTGGCACCTATGGCTACACCTTC	CASSGTYGYTF
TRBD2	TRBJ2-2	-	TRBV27	TGTGCCAGCAGTTCTAGCGGGGGCTACACCGGGGAGCTGTTTTTT	CASSSSGGYTGELFF
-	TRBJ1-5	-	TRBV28	TGTGCCAGCAGGGAAGGGGTCCGCAGCCAGCCCCAGCATTTT	CASREGVRSQPQHF
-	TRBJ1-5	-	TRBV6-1	TGTGCCAGCAGTGAACTACTGGGAGCGGCTTCGGGGCCCCAGCATTTT	CASSELLGAASGPQHF